Listed here is a single T cell receptor beta chain. What it recognizes is unknown. This specimen belongs to a study of cytomegalovirus exposure and HLA in healthy donors. Study-wide findings and caveats: The study recorded 160 or so TCR beta chains that were cytomegalovirus-associated. Per a later analysis, HLA-associated TCR beta chains showed more clonal expansion than other, equally common TCR beta chains.

Germline V gene lookup returns CDR1 SGHDT and CDR2 YYEEEE. V lost 3 bases to trimming and J lost 6 bases; unmatched junction nucleotides: 11. The CDR3 is 16 residues long. PCR involved 60 Vbeta and 13 Jbeta primers. In the source study's methods: Later analysis identified some 80 million unique TCR beta chains, about 10 million shared. Clones were read by immunoSEQ multiplex PCR, and TCRdb kept only the in-frame ones, dropping some. V and J calls and clone size are given by that table; D and trimming were obtained from the DNA. The sample carries around 91,000 clones, 78% recorded once. The receptor was isolated from a male donor in good health and CMV-seropositive. J is TRBJ1-2 and V is TRBV5-6; 10 bases align to TRBD1. The material sequenced was PBMCs. The CDR3 nucleotides read TGTGCCAGCAGCTGGGGTCCGGGACAGGGGATGGATGGCTACACCTTC. Its translation is CASSWGPGQGMDGYTF.